Listed here are 19 T cell receptor beta chains from one sample, sequenced in a study of blood T cell repertoires in COVID-19. Profiling relied on immunoSEQ multiplex PCR, and the TCRdb table lists in-frame clones only, not all of them. The table has roughly 340,000 clones, around nine tenths seen once. Sequenced input: peripheral blood. The receptors stem from a woman aged 18-29 years who had recovered from COVID-19.

This clone was picked up one time. This chain connects TRBV2 to TRBJ2-7, with 14 bases that match TRBD2. Germline CDR1 is SNHLY and CDR2 is FYNNEI. Trimming at V came to 5 bases and at J to 2 bases, leaving 2 bases not matched to a gene. CDR3 size: 15 residues. The CDR3 spells CASSQTSGRAYEQYV. CDR3 nucleotide sequence: TGTGCCAGCAGTCAGACTAGCGGGAGGGCCTACGAGCAGTACGTC.

This clone showed up just a few times. The chain joins TRBV11-2 to TRBJ2-2, with D possibly being TRBD2 (6 bases). The CDR3 covers 16 residues. The V gene lost 5 bases and the J gene lost 6 bases, with 19 bases spanning the gap. Germline CDR1 is SGHAT and CDR2 is FQNNGV. CDR3 loop: CASSVIPGLGAGELFF. The CDR3 DNA reads TGTGCCAGCAGCGTAATACCGGGACTCGGGGCCGGGGAGCTGTTTTTT.

This chain connects TRBV19 to TRBJ2-4; maybe TRBD1 (6 bases). There are 17 residues in the CDR3. In germline, CDR1 is LNHDA, CDR2 SQIVND (reference sequence). Trimming left V 6 bases short and J 2 bases short, with 20 bases between. In DNA, the CDR3 is TGTGCCAGTAGGATGAGCAGGGGTAAGGGGTCCAAAAACATTCAGTACTTC. Amino acids: CASRMSRGKGSKNIQYF.

This clone was counted once. The chain has TRBV11-3 and TRBJ1-2; 9 bases map to TRBD1. The J segment lost 2 bases and the V segment lost 5 bases, leaving 3 bases of the junction unmatched. This CDR3 is built from 14 residues. The germline CDR1 and CDR2 sequences are SGHNT and YENEEA. CDR3 DNA: TGTGCCAGCAGCCCAGGGACAGGGAACTATGGCTACACCTTC. Residues: CASSPGTGNYGYTF.

The chain employs TRBV6-5 and TRBJ1-4; tentatively, D is TRBD1 (5 bases). V was pared by 2 bases and J by 6 bases, with 16 bases between. The CDR3 runs 16 residues. CDR1 MNHEY and CDR2 SVGAGI come from the germline V gene. The CDR3 loop is CASSYTTRGEYEKLFF. For the CDR3, the DNA is TGTGCCAGCAGTTACACTACGCGGGGCGAATATGAAAAACTGTTTTTT.

This clone was counted only a few times. The identical CDR3 is also encoded by other nucleotide sequences in the sample. The CDR3 nucleotides read TGTGCCTGGAGTGTACAGGGAGGCAATCAGCCCCAGCATTTT. This sequence encodes CAWSVQGGNQPQHF. This rearrangement joins TRBV30 to TRBJ1-5, with a possible D match to TRBD1 (6 bases). Germline V CDR1 and CDR2: GTSNPN, SVGIG (reference sequence). V lost 0 bases and J 2 bases, leaving 8 bases between the germline ends. This CDR3 spans 14 amino acids.

J is TRBJ2-2 and V is TRBV4-1; 9 bases line up with TRBD2. The CDR3 loop spans 17 amino acids. V dropped 4 bases and J dropped 6; count of bases not matched to a gene: 12. Per germline, CDR1 MGHRA and CDR2 YSYEKL. Written as DNA, the CDR3 is TGCGCCAGCAGCCGAGTTTTAGCGGGAGTTGGCGCCGGGGAGCTGTTTTTT. It specifies CASSRVLAGVGAGELFF.

J is TRBJ2-5 and V is TRBV24-1; TRBD1 matches at 7 bases. This CDR3 comprises 14 residues. Germline-derived CDR1 and CDR2 are KGHDR and SFDVKD. Germline trimming cut 5 bases from V and 3 bases from J; bases unmatched to any gene: 5. The CDR3 DNA follows: TGTGCCACCAGTGCCGGGGACAGAGAAGAGACCCAGTACTTC. Its translation: CATSAGDREETQYF.

This clone has a single count. The V and J genes are TRBV11-2 and TRBJ2-3, with 11 bases aligning to TRBD1. The germline gives CDR1 SGHAT, CDR2 FQNNGV. The CDR3 totals 16 residues. V shed 3 bases, J shed 5 bases, and the junction held 7 bases outside the gene matches. CDR3 in DNA: TGTGCCAGCAGCTTCACTCTGGACAGGGGGCGAGATACGCAGTATTTT. Translation gives CASSFTLDRGRDTQYF.

This CDR3 reads CASSDRGRDGYTF. CDR3 bases: TGTGCCAGCAGTGACAGGGGAAGGGATGGCTACACCTTC. The rearrangement joins TRBV6-1 to TRBJ1-2, with D maybe TRBD1 (6 bases). Germline loops: CDR1 MNHNS, CDR2 SASEGT. Trimming pared 3 bases from V and 6 bases from J, leaving 11 bases between. CDR3 size: 13 residues.

This clone has just a few counts. The sample carries other DNA sequences with the same CDR3. This rearrangement joins TRBV10-1 to TRBJ2-3; 12 nucleotides line up with TRBD2. J gave up 6 bases and V 0 bases, and 4 bases lay outside the gene matches. CDR1 WNHNN and CDR2 SYGVQD come from the germline V gene (reference sequence). There are 16 residues in the CDR3. CDR3 nucleotides: TGCGCCAGCAGTGAGTCGACTAGCGGGAGAACCGATACGCAGTATTTT. It translates to CASSESTSGRTDTQYF.

The J gene is TRBJ2-1, the V gene TRBV9, with TRBD2 matching 9 bases. V shed 0 bases, J shed 5 bases, and the junction held 3 bases outside the gene matches. The CDR3 contains 15 residues. Looked up from germline, CDR1 is SGDLS and CDR2 is YYNGEE. The CDR3 here is CASSVVTSGDNEQFF. The CDR3 DNA reads as TGTGCCAGCAGCGTAGTGACTAGCGGCGACAATGAGCAGTTCTTC.

The chain is built from TRBV27 and TRBJ1-1, with D hard to call. CDR1 is MNHEY, CDR2 SMNVEV, per germline (reference sequence). Between the trimmed V and J ends, which lost 2 bases and 1 base, there was a span of 5 bases. The CDR3 loop spans 13 amino acids. The CDR3 loop is CASSLRQNTEAFF. Written as DNA, the CDR3 is TGTGCCAGCAGTTTACGACAGAACACTGAAGCTTTCTTT.

The J gene is TRBJ2-5, the V gene TRBV3-1 (or the pseudogene TRBV3-2), with TRBD2 matching 10 bases. J lost 1 base, V lost 4 bases, and 3 bases had no gene match. Looked up from germline, CDR1 is LGHDT and CDR2 is YNNKEL (reference sequence). This CDR3 contains 15 residues. The DNA for the CDR3 is TGTGCCAGCAGCCGCGGACTAGCGGCCCAAGAGACCCAGTACTTC. Translation gives CASSRGLAAQETQYF.

The chain recombines TRBV7-9 with TRBJ1-6; D is undetermined. CDR3 length equals 15 residues. Per germline, CDR1 SEHNR and CDR2 FQNEAQ (reference sequence). Trimming removed 4 bases from V and 0 bases from J, with 7 bases in between. CDR3 sequence (DNA): TGTGCCAGCAGCTCCCCCAGCTCCTATAATTCACCCCTCCACTTT. Its protein product is CASSSPSSYNSPLHF. Drawing the rest from reference TRBV7-9 and TRBJ1-6, the complete variable domain is DTGVSQNPRHKITKRGQNVTFRCDPISEHNRLYWYRQTLGQGPEFLTYFQNEAQLEKSRLLSDRFSAERPKGSFSTLEIQRTEQGDSAMYLCASSSPSSYNSPLHFGNGTRLTVT.

This chain connects TRBV24-1 to TRBJ1-1; D remains unclear. This CDR3 is built from 13 residues. The V gene lost 1 base and the J gene lost 5 bases, with 7 bases spanning the gap. Germline V CDR1 and CDR2: KGHDR, SFDVKD. The CDR3, as DNA: TGTGCCACCAGTGATTTTAGTCGGACTGAAGCTTTCTTT. It specifies CATSDFSRTEAFF.

This sequence joins TRBV5-1 and TRBJ2-5; 8 bases agree with TRBD2. Germline values: CDR1 SGHRS, CDR2 YFSETQ. There are 14 residues in the CDR3. The ends lost 0 bases at V and 4 bases at J; junction bases unmatched: 2. The CDR3 sequence: CASSLAAGGETQYF. The CDR3 region has the DNA TGCGCCAGCAGCTTGGCTGCGGGAGGAGAGACCCAGTACTTC.

V gene TRBV7-2 combines with J gene TRBJ2-1; 7 bases are a match to TRBD2. In germline, CDR1 is SGHTA, CDR2 FQGNSA. The V gene end was trimmed by 5 bases and the J gene end by 7 bases; junction bases not matched to a gene: 8. This CDR3 contains 14 residues. The CDR3 coding sequence is TGTGCCAGCAGCGGCTTCTTGGGGGGGAATGAGCAGTTCTTC. This translates into CASSGFLGGNEQFF. The full variable domain, its missing parts supplied by reference TRBV7-2 and TRBJ2-1, is GAGVSQSPSNKVTEKGKDVELRCDPISGHTALYWYRQSLGQGLEFLIYFQGNSAPDKSGLPSDRFSAERTGGSVSTLTIQRTQQEDSAVYLCASSGFLGGNEQFFGPGTRLTVL.

The J gene is TRBJ2-1, the V gene TRBV5-1, with TRBD2 matching 9 bases. CDR1 and CDR2 (germline): SGHRS, YFSETQ. This CDR3 spans 14 amino acids. J lost 7 bases, V lost 9 bases, and 11 bases had no gene match. The CDR3 region is CATDSGSGWNEQFF. The DNA for the CDR3 is TGCGCCACCGATAGCGGGAGTGGGTGGAATGAGCAGTTCTTC.